The source of this T cell receptor (beta chain) is a study of blood T cell repertoires in COVID-19. Germline V gene sequence: CDR1 SGHNT, CDR2 YYREEE (reference sequence). Between the trimmed V and J ends, which lost 4 bases and 2 bases, there was a span of 18 bases. CDR3 length: 16 amino acids. Measured with immunoSEQ multiplex PCR; TCRdb has only the in-frame clones, and not every one. The repertoire has a few hundred thousand clones, about 88% of them found once; the top ten carry 4.6%. The genes are TRBV5-4 and TRBJ2-5; D perhaps matches TRBD2 (6 bases). Material: peripheral blood. This clonotype originated in a woman in her 40s who had recovered from COVID-19. CDR3 nucleotides: TGTGCCAGCAGCCGGGGACTGACGACCGGACAAGAGACCCAGTACTTC. Its translation is CASSRGLTTGQETQYF. Full variable domain (rest looked up from reference TRBV5-4 and TRBJ2-5): ETGVTQSPTHLIKTRGQQVTLRCSSQSGHNTVSWYQQALGQGPQFIFQYYREEENGRGNFPPRFSGLQFPNYSSELNVNALELDDSALYLCASSRGLTTGQETQYFGPGTRLLVL.